Following are 10 T cell receptor beta chains from one sample sequenced in a study of blood T cell repertoires in COVID-19. Method: immunoSEQ multiplex PCR; TCRdb's copy keeps in-frame clones and lacks some. In the table there are around 190,000 clones, about 88% of which are singletons. Sequencing was performed on peripheral blood. The receptors stem from a young man with acute or convalescent COVID-19.

The V and J genes are TRBV30 and TRBJ2-7, with TRBD2 identical over 15 bases. CDR1 and CDR2 from the germline V gene are GTSNPN and SVGIG (reference sequence). V dropped 1 base and J dropped 5; count of bases not matched to a gene: 6. The CDR3 totals 16 residues. In DNA, the CDR3 is TGTGCCTGGAGTGAGGGACTAGCGGGGGGCATCAACGAGCAGTACTTC. Translated: CAWSEGLAGGINEQYF.

This clone was recorded once. This rearrangement joins TRBV7-9 to TRBJ1-1, with 7 bases fitting TRBD1. V was pared by 3 bases and J by 4 bases, with 2 bases of the junction left unmatched. The germline V gene encodes CDR1 SEHNR and CDR2 FQNEAQ (reference sequence). The CDR3 runs to 13 residues. The DNA of the CDR3 is TGTGCCAGCAGCTTCCCAGGGGGCACTGAAGCTTTCTTT. This codes for CASSFPGGTEAFF.

The CDR3 protein is CASSLSFGTKHSPLHF. The CDR3 coding sequence is TGTGCCAGCAGCTTATCGTTTGGGACAAAGCATTCACCCCTCCACTTT. The chain employs TRBV7-2 and TRBJ1-6, with a tentative D call TRBD1 (6 bases). This CDR3 spans 16 amino acids. Trimming took off 2 bases at V and 8 bases at J, with 16 bases between the two ends. Per germline, CDR1 SGHTA and CDR2 FQGNSA.

The J gene is TRBJ2-1, the V gene TRBV7-9, with D perhaps matching TRBD2 (5 bases). V was pared by 3 bases and J by 12 bases, with 12 bases between. The CDR3 is 12 amino acids. Germline-derived CDR1 and CDR2 are SEHNR and FQNEAQ (reference sequence). The CDR3 nucleotides read TGTGCCAGCAGCTTCCCGAACGAGGGGCAGTTCTTC. It yields the protein CASSFPNEGQFF. Based on the CDR3 plus reference TRBV7-9 and TRBJ2-1, the full variable domain is DTGVSQNPRHKITKRGQNVTFRCDPISEHNRLYWYRQTLGQGPEFLTYFQNEAQLEKSRLLSDRFSAERPKGSFSTLEIQRTEQGDSAMYLCASSFPNEGQFFGPGTRLTVL.

This clone has just one count. V gene TRBV28 combines with J gene TRBJ1-5; D perhaps matches TRBD1 (5 bases). This CDR3 region has 16 residues. V was clipped by 5 bases and J by 2 bases, with 16 bases between them. Germline values: CDR1 MDHEN, CDR2 SYDVKM. Here the CDR3 reads CASSPAGAGGNQPQHF. The CDR3 DNA reads TGTGCCAGCAGTCCCGCAGGAGCGGGGGGCAATCAGCCCCAGCATTTT.

Only a few counts were recorded for this clone. The V gene is TRBV30, the J gene TRBJ1-1, with unresolved D. V dropped 5 bases and J dropped 4 bases, with 5 bases sitting between them. This CDR3 is built from 10 residues. Germline V gene sequence: CDR1 GTSNPN, CDR2 SVGIG (reference sequence). CDR3 coding DNA: TGTGCCTGGTCCTCCACTGAAGCTTTCTTT. This translates into CAWSSTEAFF.

The V gene is TRBV5-1, the J gene TRBJ2-3; 11 bases are shared with TRBD2. CDR1 is SGHRS and CDR2 is YFSETQ in the germline V gene. Trimming at V came to 1 base and at J to 4 bases, leaving 14 bases not matched to a gene. The CDR3 length is 19 residues. CDR3 amino acids: CASSLSSGGSLSWADTQYF. CDR3 sequence (DNA): TGCGCCAGCAGCTTGTCTAGCGGGGGGTCTCTTTCATGGGCAGATACGCAGTATTTT. The variable domain in full, completed from reference TRBV5-1 and TRBJ2-3, reads KAGVTQTPRYLIKTRGQQVTLSCSPISGHRSVSWYQQTPGQGLQFLFEYFSETQRNKGNFPGRFSGRQFSNSRSEMNVSTLELGDSALYLCASSLSSGGSLSWADTQYFGPGTRLTVL.

The rearrangement uses TRBV4-2 and TRBJ1-1; the D is unclear. Germline V gives CDR1 LGHNA, CDR2 YNFKEQ. V lost 0 bases and J lost 1, with 9 bases in between. CDR3 length: 15 amino acids. CDR3 loop: CASSQDGPGNTEAFF. In nucleotides, the CDR3 is TGTGCCAGCAGCCAAGATGGTCCAGGGAACACTGAAGCTTTCTTT.

This clone was counted many times. The chain combines TRBV6-4 with TRBJ2-3; a weak D match, TRBD2 (6 bases). This CDR3 is built from 13 residues. Germline loops: CDR1 MRHNA, CDR2 SNTAGT. Trimming shortened V by 5 bases and J by 0 bases, and 6 bases separated the two germline ends. In nucleotides, the CDR3 is TGTGCCAGCAGTAGCGGGAGCACAGATACGCAGTATTTT. Its translation: CASSSGSTDTQYF.

The CDR3 nucleotides read TGTGCCAGCAGCTTAGCGGGGGCGGCGAATGAGCAGTTCTTC. Translation: CASSLAGAANEQFF. The genes are TRBV11-1 and TRBJ2-1; TRBD1 is a possible D gene (6 bases). This CDR3 spans 14 amino acids. Germline CDR1 is SGHAT and CDR2 is FQDESV (reference sequence). The V end lost 0 bases, the J end lost 7 bases, and 10 bases lay between the germline ends.